A selection of T cell receptor beta chains follows, all from one sample in a study of blood T cells in healthy people across ages. Via MiXCR, TCRdb re-called the 5' RACE reads, giving one row per CDR3 protein. The table records about 1.4 million distinct CDR3 sequences, roughly 60% of them present only once. Sequencing was carried out using blood. Every receptor here comes from a man younger than 35 in good health. Both conserved end residues are part of each CDR3. A D gene is named only where the DNA matches it firmly. Some rows mark clone size as missing; the rest say once, few, many or name a class of expanded clone.

TRBD1,-,TRBJ2-5,TRBV28,CVSSLGTEETQYF,TGTGTCAGCAGTTTAGGGACAGAAGAGACCCAGTACTTC
-,-,TRBJ2-7,TRBV20-1,CSARTRGITEQYF,TGCAGTGCTAGAACGAGGGGCATTACCGAGCAGTACTTC
TRBD1,-,TRBJ2-7,TRBV6-1,CAILTGQGSYEQYF,TGTGCCATCTTAACGGGACAGGGTTCCTACGAGCAGTACTTC
-,-,TRBJ2-4,TRBV15,CATSRDLVKNIQYF,TGTGCCACCAGCAGAGATTTGGTCAAAAACATTCAGTACTTC
TRBD1,-,TRBJ1-2,TRBV5-4,CASSSPRGGDGYTF,TGTGCCAGCAGCTCCCCCCGAGGGGGCGATGGCTACACCTTC
-,-,TRBJ2-1,TRBV7-4,CASSIMGCFGNEQFF,TGTGCCAGCAGCATAATGGGCTGCTTCGGTAATGAGCAGTTCTTC
-,-,TRBJ1-2,TRBV5-6,CASSLLRDGGYGYTF,TGTGCCAGCAGCTTGCTCAGGGATGGTGGGTATGGCTACACCTTC
-,-,TRBJ2-1,TRBV20-1,CSARGSGLRHEQFF,TGCAGTGCTAGAGGTAGCGGACTTCGTCATGAGCAGTTCTTC
-,-,TRBJ2-3,TRBV20-1,CSAEVRGRWGGDTQYF,TGCAGTGCCGAGGTCCGGGGGCGCTGGGGTGGAGATACGCAGTATTTT
TRBD1,-,TRBJ2-2,TRBV28,CASLGQMNTGELFF,TGTGCCAGCCTGGGACAGATGAACACCGGGGAGCTGTTTTTT
-,-,TRBJ2-7,TRBV29-1,CSDSEDDSYEQYF,TGCAGCGATTCAGAGGACGACTCCTACGAGCAGTACTTC
-,-,TRBJ2-1,TRBV15,CATSREGGRTYNEQFF,TGTGCAACCAGCAGAGAGGGGGGGAGGACCTACAATGAGCAGTTCTTC
-,few,TRBJ2-1,TRBV4-1,CASSHALLGNSYNEQFF,TGCGCCAGCAGCCACGCCCTGTTGGGAAACTCCTACAATGAGCAGTTCTTC
-,-,TRBJ2-1,TRBV20-1,CSAPPLQYNEQFF,TGCAGTGCTCCGCCCTTACAATACAATGAGCAGTTCTTC
-,once,TRBJ2-6,TRBV28,CASSLETVLHSGANVLTF,TGTGCCAGCAGTTTAGAGACAGTACTTCACTCTGGGGCCAACGTCCTGACTTTC
TRBD1,-,TRBJ2-5,TRBV7-9,CASSLLGTGMYF,TGTGCCAGCAGCTTACTCGGGACAGGGATGTACTTC
-,-,TRBJ1-2,TRBV4-2,CASSLQGPGNYGYTF,TGTGCCAGCAGCCTACAGGGCCCTGGAAACTATGGCTACACCTTC
TRBD1,-,TRBJ2-4,TRBV2,CASGVGQGINIQYF,TGTGCCAGCGGAGTGGGACAGGGAATAAACATTCAGTACTTC
-,-,TRBJ1-4,TRBV4-3,CASSPNPSGTNEKLFF,TGCGCCAGCAGCCCCAACCCGTCGGGTACTAATGAAAAACTGTTTTTT
TRBD2,few,TRBJ2-3,TRBV5-1,CASSIGLGSDTQYF,TGCGCCAGCAGCATAGGACTAGGTTCAGATACGCAGTATTTT
-,-,TRBJ2-7,TRBV20-1,CSAIGGAGYYNEQYF,TGCAGTGCTATCGGCGGGGCCGGATATTACAATGAGCAGTACTTC
-,-,TRBJ2-2,TRBV6-5,CASLGTNTGELFF,TGTGCCTCCTTGGGGACGAACACCGGGGAGCTGTTTTTT
TRBD1,few,TRBJ2-1,TRBV29-1,CSVLGQGRNEQFF,TGCAGCGTTCTGGGACAGGGTAGGAATGAGCAGTTCTTC
TRBD2,-,TRBJ2-7,TRBV20-1,CSASDSGRAYEQYF,TGCAGTGCTAGTGATAGCGGGAGGGCTTACGAGCAGTACTTC
-,-,TRBJ1-1,TRBV14,CASSQLGVRAEAFF,TGTGCCAGCAGCCAACTTGGGGTTCGGGCTGAAGCTTTCTTT
TRBD1,-,TRBJ1-2,TRBV7-8,CASSLARDRVRGYTF,TGTGCCAGCAGCTTAGCTCGGGACAGGGTTCGAGGCTACACCTTC
-,once,TRBJ2-1,TRBV7-8,CASSRSDSNPIKGSEQFF,TGTGCCAGCAGTCGTTCCGACTCCAACCCGATCAAAGGTAGTGAGCAGTTCTTC
TRBD2,-,TRBJ2-1,TRBV5-1,CAGSLAGEGAMDNEQFF,TGCGCCGGCAGCTTGGCCGGGGAGGGAGCTATGGACAATGAGCAGTTCTTC
TRBD1,-,TRBJ2-1,TRBV2,CASSEWDRAHHNEQFF,TGTGCCAGCAGTGAATGGGACAGGGCCCATCACAATGAGCAGTTCTTC
-,few,TRBJ1-2,TRBV6-5,CASGGPGYGYTF,TGTGCCAGCGGGGGTCCGGGCTATGGCTACACCTTC
TRBD2,-,TRBJ2-3,TRBV12-3/TRBV12-4,CASSPGTSGRARTDTQYF,TGTGCCAGCAGTCCCGGGACTAGCGGGAGGGCCCGCACAGATACGCAGTATTTT
-,-,TRBJ2-1,TRBV25-1,CASSEWGSDEQFF,TGTGCCAGCAGTGAATGGGGATCTGATGAGCAGTTCTTC
-,few,TRBJ1-2,TRBV20-1,CSARDRGSALYYGYTF,TGCAGTGCTAGAGATCGCGGGTCCGCTCTATACTATGGCTACACCTTC
-,few,TRBJ2-1,TRBV29-1,CSVAKLADNEQFF,TGCAGCGTGGCGAAGTTGGCCGACAATGAGCAGTTCTTC
-,-,TRBJ2-3,TRBV29-1,CSVDLGRQAFTDTQYF,TGCAGCGTTGATTTGGGACGGCAGGCCTTCACAGATACGCAGTATTTT